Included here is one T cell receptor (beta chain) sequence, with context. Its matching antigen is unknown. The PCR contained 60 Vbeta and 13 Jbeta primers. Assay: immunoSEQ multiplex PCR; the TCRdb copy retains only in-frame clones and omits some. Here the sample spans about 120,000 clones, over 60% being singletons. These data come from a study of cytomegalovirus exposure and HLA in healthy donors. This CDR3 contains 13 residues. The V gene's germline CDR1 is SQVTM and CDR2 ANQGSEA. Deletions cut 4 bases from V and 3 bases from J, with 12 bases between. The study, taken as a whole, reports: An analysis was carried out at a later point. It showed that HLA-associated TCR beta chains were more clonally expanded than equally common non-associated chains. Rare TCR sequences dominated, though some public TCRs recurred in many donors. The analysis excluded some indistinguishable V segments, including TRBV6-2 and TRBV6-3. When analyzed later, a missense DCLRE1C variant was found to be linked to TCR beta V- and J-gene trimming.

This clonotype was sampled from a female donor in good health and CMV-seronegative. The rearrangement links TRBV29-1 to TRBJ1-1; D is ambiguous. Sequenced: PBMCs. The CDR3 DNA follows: TGCAGCGTTGCCCAGAGGGTGGACACTGAAGCTTTCTTT. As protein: CSVAQRVDTEAFF.